The clone carrying this TCR beta chain was observed a handful of times. What it binds is not known. The sample comes from a study of vaccination and CD4 T cells after COVID-19. Treatment meaning: approximately 9-day PBMC culture with coronavirus spike peptide pools or control peptides (ViraFEST assay). Germline assignment: CDR1 MNHEY and CDR2 SMNVEV (reference sequence). The CDR3 extends over 17 amino acids. Trimming took 5 bases from V and 1 from J, leaving 18 bases between them. Sequenced with the Oncomine TCR Beta short-read assay was DNA taken from cultured CD4+ T cells. MiXCR was run by TCRdb on the PCR reads, yielding one entry per CDR3 protein. The sample carries over 15,000 distinct CDR3 sequences, around 45% recorded once.

The genes are TRBV27 and TRBJ2-1; weak D call: TRBD1 (5 bases). This material consisted of CD4+ T cells from blood, cultured in vitro, taken after SARS-CoV-2 vaccination. The receptor's source is a human donor who had recovered from COVID-19. Written as DNA, the CDR3 is TGTGCCAGCAGTGGGGTTCTGGGGCTAGTTTCCTACAATGAGCAGTTCTTC. Translating gives CASSGVLGLVSYNEQFF.